This T cell receptor beta chain was captured in a study of early stage breast cancer tumors. In the study overall: Each sample averaged about 9.4-fold read coverage.

Assay used: immunoSEQ multiplex PCR; TCRdb lists only in-frame clones, some missing. This sample has fewer than 75,000 clones; over 60% occur once, and the top ten carry 3% to 3.5%. On this clone: Its target is not known.

Whole-study findings and limits: Tumors had 2 to 3-fold higher T cell density and higher clonality than adjacent normal breast tissue.

The ends were cut back, 1 base at V and 2 bases at J, with 20 bases in the middle. Germline V CDR1 and CDR2: MNHEY, SMNVEV (reference sequence). This CDR3 is 18 amino acids long. This receptor was obtained from a person in their thirties with breast cancer. The rearrangement uses TRBV27 and TRBJ1-1, with D tentatively TRBD1 (6 bases). Sequenced input: blood. The CDR3 loop is CASSLFAQSGTTNTEAFF. The CDR3 region has the DNA TGTGCCAGCAGTTTATTCGCTCAATCCGGGACAACCAACACTGAAGCTTTCTTT.